This passage covers 15 T cell receptor beta chains from one sample sequenced in a study of T cell responses to AZD1222 COVID-19 vaccine. The repertoire was sequenced with immunoSEQ multiplex PCR; TCRdb's copy has only in-frame clones and lacks some. The sample lists some 150,000 clones, almost 95% seen once, with around 3.5% in the top ten. Source: peripheral blood, taken 28 days after the second AZD1222 dose. Receptors were obtained from an adult who received the AZD1222 COVID-19 vaccine.

This clone was seen more than once but under ten times. The chain's CDR3 is CASSPLRTGTGYSEQYF. CDR3 nucleotides: TGTGCCAGCTCACCACTGAGAACCGGGACAGGGTACAGCGAGCAGTACTTC. V is TRBV18 and J is TRBJ2-7, with TRBD1 identical over 9 bases. This CDR3 comprises 17 residues. Germline-derived CDR1 and CDR2 are KGHSH and LQKENI. J was trimmed by 6 bases and V by 1 base; bases with no gene match: 13.

The CDR3 here is CASSQDEVHTLGNEQFF. CDR3 bases: TGTGCCAGCAGCCAAGATGAGGTACACACCCTGGGCAATGAGCAGTTCTTC. The chain recombines TRBV3-1 (or the pseudogene TRBV3-2) with TRBJ2-1; D gene ambiguous. The CDR3 loop spans 17 amino acids. The V end lost 0 bases, the J end lost 6 bases, and 18 bases lay between the germline ends. Germline V gives CDR1 LGHDT, CDR2 YNNKEL (reference sequence).

V usage is TRBV20-1 and J usage is TRBJ1-2; D remains unclear. Germline values: CDR1 DFQATT, CDR2 SNEGSKA (reference sequence). This CDR3 has 17 amino acids. The V end lost 3 bases, the J end lost 5 bases, and 25 bases lay between the germline ends. The chain's CDR3 is CSASEGPPAGRLYGYTF. CDR3 DNA sequence: TGCAGTGCTAGTGAAGGGCCCCCGGCGGGGAGGTTGTATGGCTACACCTTC.

The chain recombines TRBV5-6 with TRBJ1-6; possibly TRBD1 for D (5 bases). V lost 2 bases, J lost 5 bases, and 11 bases lay in between. From germline, CDR1 is SGHDT and CDR2 YYEEEE. The CDR3 is 15 residues long. CDR3 in amino acids: CASSFIEGNNSPLHF. In DNA, the CDR3 is TGTGCCAGCAGCTTCATAGAGGGGAATAATTCACCCCTCCACTTT.

V is TRBV24-1 and J is TRBJ1-5; D ambiguous. V shed 4 bases and J shed 0 bases, with 6 bases lying between them. Looked up from germline, CDR1 is KGHDR and CDR2 is SFDVKD. The CDR3 is made up of 14 amino acids. The DNA of the CDR3 is TGTGCCACCAGTGAATGGAGTAGCAATCAGCCCCAGCATTTT. Its protein is CATSEWSSNQPQHF.

In its sample, this clone was seen a few times. The chain uses TRBV19 and TRBJ1-1; possible D gene TRBD1, 5 bases. The CDR3 length is 16 residues. Trimming took off 4 bases at V and 1 base at J, with 16 bases between the two ends. From germline, CDR1 is LNHDA and CDR2 SQIVND (reference sequence). The CDR3 region is CASSKDGGTPNTEAFF. In DNA, the CDR3 is TGTGCCAGTAGTAAAGACGGGGGGACGCCGAACACTGAAGCTTTCTTT.

CDR3 residues: CASSSTGNYGYTF. The DNA for the CDR3 is TGCGCCAGCAGCTCAACAGGGAACTATGGCTACACCTTC. This chain connects TRBV5-1 to TRBJ1-2; possibly TRBD1 for D (6 bases). Germline lookup yields CDR1 SGHRS and CDR2 YFSETQ. The CDR3 covers 13 residues. V dropped 3 bases and J dropped 2 bases, with 8 bases sitting between them.

The J gene is TRBJ1-2, the V gene TRBV7-9; D not resolved. V gave up 2 bases and J gave up 3 bases, with 4 bases separating them. The V gene's germline CDR1 is SEHNR and CDR2 FQNEAQ (reference sequence). The length of the CDR3 is 12 residues. CDR3 DNA: TGTGCCAGCAGCTTAAGTGACTATGGCTACACCTTC. Translation: CASSLSDYGYTF.

Only one count was recorded for this clone. The chain links TRBV9 to TRBJ1-1, with a weak D call TRBD1 (5 bases). The CDR3 spans 16 residues. Germline V gives CDR1 SGDLS, CDR2 YYNGEE. V was trimmed by 3 bases and J by 1 base, leaving 16 bases between them. CDR3 nucleotide sequence: TGTGCCAGCAGCGGCCCAAGGGGTCGGGGGAACACTGAAGCTTTCTTT. Its translation: CASSGPRGRGNTEAFF. Combining the CDR3 with reference TRBV9 and TRBJ1-1 gives the whole variable domain DSGVTQTPKHLITATGQRVTLRCSPRSGDLSVYWYQQSLDQGLQFLIQYYNGEERAKGNILERFSAQQFPDLHSELNLSSLELGDSALYFCASSGPRGRGNTEAFFGQGTRLTVV.

This clone was seen only once. V usage is TRBV5-1 and J usage is TRBJ1-6, with 9 bases lining up with TRBD1. The CDR3 loop spans 14 amino acids. Germline values: CDR1 SGHRS, CDR2 YFSETQ. Trimming at V came to 2 bases and at J to 7 bases, leaving 1 base not matched to a gene. This CDR3 is CASSFGQGNSPLHF. DNA of the CDR3: TGCGCCAGCAGCTTTGGACAGGGGAATTCACCCCTCCACTTT. Together with reference TRBV5-1 and TRBJ1-6, the CDR3 gives the full variable domain: KAGVTQTPRYLIKTRGQQVTLSCSPISGHRSVSWYQQTPGQGLQFLFEYFSETQRNKGNFPGRFSGRQFSNSRSEMNVSTLELGDSALYLCASSFGQGNSPLHFGNGTRLTVT.

The chain uses TRBV18 and TRBJ2-7; TRBD1 matches 7 bases. Near its end, the DNA agrees better with TRBJ2-1, so the J call may be wrong. The CDR3 contains 15 residues. CDR1 and CDR2 (germline): KGHSH, LQKENI. The CDR3 here is CASSPTGANYNEQFF. The CDR3 DNA is TGTGCCAGCTCACCAACAGGGGCAAACTACAATGAGCAGTTCTTC.

In this sample, this clone turned up once. The V and J genes are TRBV19 and TRBJ1-5; 7 nucleotides match TRBD1. Germline CDR1 and CDR2: LNHDA and SQIVND (reference sequence). The CDR3 is made up of 12 amino acids. Trimming removed 6 bases from V and 5 bases from J; junction bases left unmatched: 1. The CDR3 nucleotides are TGTGCCAGTAGAGGGGGCGATCAGCCCCAGCATTTT. Protein: CASRGGDQPQHF. The variable domain in full, with the rest retrieved from reference TRBV19 and TRBJ1-5, is DGGITQSPKYLFRKEGQNVTLSCEQNLNHDAMYWYRQDPGQGLRLIYYSQIVNDFQKGDIAEGYSVSREKKESFPLTVTSAQKNPTAFYLCASRGGDQPQHFGDGTRLSIL.

J is TRBJ2-7 and V is TRBV7-2; possible D gene TRBD2, 6 bases. Germline lookup yields CDR1 SGHTA and CDR2 FQGNSA. The CDR3 length is 13 residues. The V and J ends lost 8 bases and 6 bases respectively, with 17 bases between them. CDR3: CASSGTWEVEQYF. CDR3 DNA: TGTGCCAGCTCCGGGACTTGGGAGGTCGAGCAGTACTTC.

The rearrangement joins TRBV2 to TRBJ1-1; possible D gene TRBD1, 5 bases. Trimming removed 0 bases from V and 6 bases from J, with 5 bases in between. The germline gives CDR1 SNHLY, CDR2 FYNNEI. This CDR3 has 12 residues. The CDR3 loop is CASSEAGAEAFF. The CDR3 DNA is TGTGCCAGCAGTGAAGCGGGGGCTGAAGCTTTCTTT.

The chain joins TRBV28 to TRBJ1-1; the match to TRBD1 covers 8 bases. V gave up 5 bases and J gave up 6 bases; unmatched junction bases: 5. Germline lookup yields CDR1 MDHEN and CDR2 SYDVKM. CDR3 size: 13 residues. The CDR3 is CASSPSTGAEAFF. In nucleotides, the CDR3 is TGTGCCAGCAGTCCTTCGACAGGGGCTGAAGCTTTCTTT.